The entry below describes one TCR beta chain. The sample is drawn from a study of blood T cell repertoires in COVID-19. This CDR3 has 15 residues. Per the germline V gene, CDR1 is MGHRA and CDR2 is YSYEKL. Trimming removed 1 base from V and 0 bases from J, with 7 bases in between. Generated by immunoSEQ multiplex PCR, the TCRdb table keeps only in-frame clones and is missing some. The table has 110,000 to 150,000 clones, 88% seen once. The receptor was derived from a woman in her fifties or sixties with acute or convalescent COVID-19. This chain links TRBV4-1 with TRBJ1-5; D uncertain. The sample taken for sequencing was peripheral blood. The CDR3 region is CASSQVGGSNQPQHF. The CDR3 region has the DNA TGCGCCAGCAGCCAAGTCGGAGGTAGCAATCAGCCCCAGCATTTT.